These 14 T cell receptor beta chains originate from one sample sequenced in a study of control samples from healthy donors and cancer patients (dated by TCRdb to about 2020). The method behind the library was the immunoSEQ multiplex PCR assay. Entries here come from immuneACCESS through TCRdb and include only in-frame sequences with V and J called. Some clones fail to appear in such tables; in the studies checked, an unresolved V gene covers under half of the shortfall, and the cause of the remainder is unknown. The sample records about 130,000 clones, roughly 88% of which are singletons. Clones ranked in the top ten supply more than 2.5% of the sample. Sequenced sample: blood. The receptors come from a man aged 45 to 65 in good health.

The chain uses TRBV6-4 and TRBJ2-3, with 7 positions matching TRBD2. This CDR3 region has 15 residues. Per the germline V gene, CDR1 is MRHNA and CDR2 is SNTAGT. The V and J ends lost 2 bases and 0 bases, in that order; junction bases with no gene match: 2. This CDR3 is CASSDDGGSTDTQYF. In DNA form, the CDR3 reads TGTGCCAGCAGTGACGACGGGGGGAGCACAGATACGCAGTATTTT.

The J gene is TRBJ1-1, the V gene TRBV11-3, with D maybe TRBD1 (5 bases). The CDR3 contains 14 residues. The germline V and J ends were trimmed by 2 bases and 3 bases, with 10 bases remaining between them. Germline assignment: CDR1 SGHNT and CDR2 YENEEA. The CDR3 DNA reads TGTGCCAGCAGCTTAATGGCGGGGGACACTGAAGCTTTCTTT. It specifies CASSLMAGDTEAFF.

This clone has only one observation. V is TRBV10-2 and J is TRBJ1-6; TRBD1 matches 11 bases. Unmatched junction bases numbered 12, after V lost 8 bases and J lost 9 bases. Germline V gene data show CDR1 as WSHSY and CDR2 as SAAADI. The CDR3 consists of 16 residues. DNA of the CDR3: TGCGCCAGCTGGGGGACCGGACAGGGGGCAATTTCACCCCTCCACTTT. It specifies CASWGTGQGAISPLHF.

In its sample, this clone was seen a few times. The chain links TRBV7-9 to TRBJ2-5, with 7 bases fitting TRBD1. Germline lookup yields CDR1 SEHNR and CDR2 FQNEAQ (reference sequence). The CDR3 extends over 14 amino acids. Trimming at V came to 5 bases and at J to 5 bases, leaving 8 bases not matched to a gene. DNA for the CDR3: TGTGCCAGCAGCAGGGGACAGCTCGGGGAGACCCAGTACTTC. It is translated as CASSRGQLGETQYF.

The chain couples TRBV19 to TRBJ2-1, with unresolved D. V was trimmed by 2 bases and J by 0 bases, leaving 8 bases between them. The CDR3 has 15 amino acids. Germline CDR1 is LNHDA and CDR2 is SQIVND (reference sequence). The chain's CDR3 is CASSITPGSYNEQFF. The CDR3 bases are TGTGCCAGTAGTATAACTCCAGGCTCCTACAATGAGCAGTTCTTC.

The table lists this clone with a few counts. J is TRBJ2-3 and V is TRBV9; D is unclear. There are 12 residues in the CDR3. Germline assignment: CDR1 SGDLS and CDR2 YYNGEE. V gave up 4 bases and J gave up 4 bases, with 7 bases separating them. The CDR3 is CASSFSADTQYF. CDR3 bases: TGTGCCAGCAGCTTCTCGGCAGATACGCAGTATTTT.

The rearrangement links TRBV29-1 to TRBJ2-5; 9 positions agree with TRBD2. J gave up 5 bases and V 5 bases, and 12 bases lay outside the gene matches. The length of the CDR3 is 15 residues. CDR1 and CDR2 from the germline V gene are SQVTM and ANQGSEA. The CDR3 is CSVRSSGGPPETQYF. In nucleotides, the CDR3 is TGCAGCGTTCGGAGTAGCGGGGGCCCTCCGGAGACCCAGTACTTC.

In this sample, this clone turned up once. The CDR3, as DNA: TGTGCCACCAGCAGAGATTCGGCAGCTGGAAACACCATATATTTT. Translation: CATSRDSAAGNTIYF. The V and J genes are TRBV15 and TRBJ1-3; D gene uncertain. Germline assignment: CDR1 LNHNV and CDR2 YYDKDF (reference sequence). The CDR3 is 15 amino acids. The V end lost 0 bases, the J end lost 2 bases, and 8 bases lay between the germline ends.

The V and J genes are TRBV10-3 and TRBJ2-1; either TRBD1 or TRBD2 may fit D (7 bases each). The CDR3 length is 21 residues. Germline loops: CDR1 ENHRY, CDR2 SYGVKD. Between the trimmed V and J ends, which lost 4 bases and 8 bases, there was a span of 36 bases. CDR3 protein: CAISGPRVRGLGGTNRDEQFF. For the CDR3, the DNA is TGTGCCATCAGTGGGCCACGTGTCAGGGGGTTGGGAGGGACAAATAGGGATGAGCAGTTCTTC.

The V and J genes are TRBV19 and TRBJ2-5, with a weak D call TRBD1 (5 bases). This CDR3 spans 13 amino acids. Looked up from germline, CDR1 is LNHDA and CDR2 is SQIVND (reference sequence). Trimming pared 5 bases from V and 5 bases from J, leaving 12 bases between. The CDR3, as DNA: TGTGCCAGTAGTGACCAGGGCTCGGAGACCCAGTACTTC. This sequence encodes CASSDQGSETQYF.

DNA of the CDR3: TGTGCCAGCTCACCAAGCGGGACTGGGGCCAACGTCCTGACTTTC. Amino acid sequence: CASSPSGTGANVLTF. The V and J genes are TRBV18 and TRBJ2-6, with 7 bases matching TRBD2. With V trimmed by 2 bases and J by 2 bases, 0 bases remained unmatched. The CDR3 has 15 residues. CDR1 KGHSH and CDR2 LQKENI come from the germline V gene.

V usage is TRBV4-1 and J usage is TRBJ1-5, with D possibly matching TRBD1 (5 bases). V was trimmed by 0 bases and J by 11 bases, leaving 17 bases between them. There are 15 residues in the CDR3. The germline CDR1 and CDR2 sequences are MGHRA and YSYEKL. CDR3 residues: CASSQDWGKGLSQHF. The CDR3 nucleotides read TGCGCCAGCAGCCAAGATTGGGGGAAGGGATTGTCCCAGCATTTT.

The V call is TRBV20-1, the J call TRBJ2-3; tentatively, D is TRBD2 (5 bases). Germline values: CDR1 DFQATT, CDR2 SNEGSKA (reference sequence). The CDR3 runs 11 residues. V was shortened by 6 bases and J by 4 bases, with 8 bases between the two germline ends. CDR3 in DNA: TGCAGTGCCGGAGGTCCAGATACGCAGTATTTT. Its translation is CSAGGPDTQYF.

The rearrangement uses TRBV28 and TRBJ1-2; TRBD1 agrees at 7 bases. Trimming at V came to 0 bases and at J to 8 bases, leaving 9 bases not matched to a gene. CDR3 length equals 15 residues. Germline CDR1 MDHEN, CDR2 SYDVKM. CDR3 amino acids: CASSLWHRGQHGYTF. The CDR3 nucleotides are TGTGCCAGCAGTTTATGGCACAGGGGACAGCACGGCTACACCTTC.